This TCR beta chain was obtained from a study of blood T cell repertoires in COVID-19. The overall study: From the United States, Italy and Spain came samples of acute and convalescent COVID-19. The cDNA or gDNA used as material had been derived from T cells, B-cell-depleted T cells, or PBMCs.

Original methodology: Amplification of reference gene primers provided the estimated nucleated cell counts. Using immunoSEQ multiplex PCR, the repertoire was profiled, and TCRdb retains in-frame clones only, with some absent. V and J calls and clone size come straight from that table; D and trimming were deduced from the DNA. The sample lists 100,000 to 150,000 clones, 85% to 90% seen once, with roughly a quarter in the top ten. Germline V gene sequence: CDR1 SGHAT, CDR2 FQDESV (reference sequence). This CDR3 is built from 13 residues. J was trimmed by 10 bases and V by 1 base; bases with no gene match: 4.

Input material: peripheral blood. The chain recombines TRBV11-1 with TRBJ2-3, with 8 bases lining up with TRBD2. The TCR comes from a woman older than 75 with acute or convalescent COVID-19. This chain's CDR3 is CASSLVLAGSQYF. The CDR3 DNA reads as TGTGCCAGCAGCTTAGTTCTAGCGGGTTCGCAGTATTTT.